This T cell receptor (beta chain) is from a study of T cells in localized non-small cell lung cancer (TCRdb year 2020). Study-level background: Comparing tumors with uninvolved tumor-adjacent lungs, the study looked at the T cell repertoires of 236 patients with early-stage NSCLC. A mean age of approximately 66 years was recorded for the NSCLC patients, of whom under 150 were male and 107 were female. All 250 or so NSCLC patients in the cohort were treatment-naive and had localized lung tumors that were resected.

TCR beta CDR3 regions were sequenced from DNA using the immunoSEQ Assay. Per the original workflow: T cell density was computed as TCR beta template counts normalized to usable DNA estimated by amplifying housekeeping genes. Richness was estimated with the preseqR package, extrapolating to 400,000 templates for PBMC samples and 120,000 templates for tissue samples. Clonality was calculated as one minus Pielou's evenness. Differential abundance testing on productive amino-acid clonotypes, with a minimum total count of 5 and an alpha of 0.1, was used to identify tissue-enriched TCRs. The Jaccard Index and the Morisita Overlap Index were used to measure how much the repertoires overlapped between compartments. GLIPH grouped TCR beta CDR3s together with public tetramer-defined viral CDR3s, and a viral motif had to include at least three viral sequences and show V-gene enrichment. This is the immuneACCESS table as TCRdb keeps it, with only in-frame sequences that have V and J called. A part of the clones is gone; compared with another copy, unresolved V genes explain less than half, and the rest is unexplained. The DNA gave D and trimming, while V, J and clone size come from that table. Here the sample has some 25,000 clones; around 88% occur a single time. The top ten constitute roughly 5.9% of the sample.

Points on this clone: Its antigen specificity is not known. No base quality values were provided; no much bigger clone lies one nucleotide off.

The CDR3 covers 14 residues, taking in both the cysteine and the phenylalanine. The retained sequence is limited to the CDR3, 42 bases, with the frame set at the first base. From the germline V gene, CDR1 is SGDLS and CDR2 is YYNGEE. At the junction V is shortened by 4 bases and J by 7 bases, with 14 bases in between. At diagnosis, peripheral blood, uninvolved tumor-adjacent lung and tumor were collected and were preserved as a mix of fresh-frozen and FFPE material. For TCR repertoire profiling, blood samples were analyzed in the form of peripheral blood mononuclear cells. What the authors observed across the whole study: A median of approximately 57 of the top 100 tumor clones were detected in paired uninvolved adjacent lung, and about 29 of these tumor clones were also found among the top 100 clones of the paired uninvolved adjacent lung. Higher blood T cell density associated with longer overall survival, while higher adjacent-lung clonality associated with shorter survival. Because multi-region sequencing of the tumors was not done, intratumor heterogeneity could not be ruled out. The highest T cell clonality was observed in uninvolved tumor-adjacent lung, where clonality exceeded that of tumor, suggesting that antigenic responses were more focused in uninvolved tumor-adjacent lung. Because the study design was exploratory, TCR variables were selected using unadjusted p-values without false-discovery rate correction.

The sequences come from peripheral blood, collected before any cancer treatment. This receptor chain uses TRBV9 and TRBJ2-2; the D segment cannot be called with confidence. This clonotype was obtained from a male donor at least 60 years old with stage II squamous cell lung carcinoma. In nucleotides, the sequence is TGTGCCAGCAGCCCCGGGCAAGCCATCGGGGAGCTGTTTTTT. Protein translation: CASSPGQAIGELFF. Full variable domain (CDR3 extended with the reference TRBV9 and TRBJ2-2 proteins): DSGVTQTPKHLITATGQRVTLRCSPRSGDLSVYWYQQSLDQGLQFLIQYYNGEERAKGNILERFSAQQFPDLHSELNLSSLELGDSALYFCASSPGQAIGELFFGEGSRLTVL.